Listed here is a single T cell receptor beta chain. In the authors' workflow: The assay estimated nucleated cells by amplifying reference gene primers. TCRdb's copy holds only in-frame clones and misses some; the assay was immunoSEQ multiplex PCR. Clone size and V and J calls were adopted from that table, with D and trimming inferred from the DNA. Of over 75,000 clones listed, 80% to 90% are singletons. J gave up 4 bases and V 0 bases, and 2 bases lay outside the gene matches. CDR1 is GTSNPN and CDR2 is SVGIG in the germline V gene (reference sequence). This CDR3 comprises 13 residues. This entry is derived from a study of blood T cell repertoires in COVID-19. Whole-study context: COVID-19 samples, acute and convalescent, were from the United States, Italy and Spain. The cDNA or gDNA used as material had been derived from T cells, B-cell-depleted T cells, or PBMCs.

This receptor was identified in a woman between 45 and 60 years old with acute or convalescent COVID-19. Sample: peripheral blood. The chain uses TRBV30 and TRBJ1-2, with TRBD1 matching over 7 bases. In DNA form, the CDR3 reads TGTGCCTGGAGTGTGGACAGGACCTATGGCTACACCTTC. Its translation: CAWSVDRTYGYTF. The full variable domain, rest sourced from reference TRBV30 and TRBJ1-2, is SQTIHQWPATLVQPVGSPLSLECTVEGTSNPNLYWYRQAAGRGLQLLFYSVGIGQISSEVPQNLSASRPQDRQFILSSKKLLLSDSGFYLCAWSVDRTYGYTFGSGTRLTVV.